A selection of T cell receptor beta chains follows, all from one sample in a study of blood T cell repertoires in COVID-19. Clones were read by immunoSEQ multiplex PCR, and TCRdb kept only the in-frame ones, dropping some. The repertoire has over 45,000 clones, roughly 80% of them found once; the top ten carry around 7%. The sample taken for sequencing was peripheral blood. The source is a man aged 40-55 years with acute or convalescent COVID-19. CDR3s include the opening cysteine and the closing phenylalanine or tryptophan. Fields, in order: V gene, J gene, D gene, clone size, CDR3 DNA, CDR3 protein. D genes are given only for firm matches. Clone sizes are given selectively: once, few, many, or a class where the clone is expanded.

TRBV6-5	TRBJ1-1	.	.	TGTGCCAGCAGTTATCGGGGAAGTGAAGCTTTCTTT	CASSYRGSEAFF
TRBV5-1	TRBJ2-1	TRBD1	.	TGCGCCAGCAGCTTGCCGGACAGGCTGGGCAATGAGCAGTTCTTC	CASSLPDRLGNEQFF
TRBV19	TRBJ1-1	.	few	TGTGCCAGTACCTTACAGTTGACGAACACTGAAGCTTTCTTT	CASTLQLTNTEAFF
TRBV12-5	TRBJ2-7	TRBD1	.	TGTGCTAGTGGCAGGGGGAATCCCTACGAGCAGTACTTC	CASGRGNPYEQYF
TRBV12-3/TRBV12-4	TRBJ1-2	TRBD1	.	TGTGCCAGCAGTATAACAGGGGTTGGCTACACCTTC	CASSITGVGYTF
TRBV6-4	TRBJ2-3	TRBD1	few	TGTGCCAGCAGTGGGACAGGGGGCACAGATACGCAGTATTTT	CASSGTGGTDTQYF
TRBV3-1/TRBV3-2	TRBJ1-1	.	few	TGTGCCAGCAGCCAGATCAACCCGGGGAACACTGAAGCTTTCTTT	CASSQINPGNTEAFF
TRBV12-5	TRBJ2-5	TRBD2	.	TGTGCTAGTGGTTTGTATGGCCGAGGACTAGCGGGGACACAAGAGACCCAGTACTTC	CASGLYGRGLAGTQETQYF
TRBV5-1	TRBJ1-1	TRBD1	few	TGCGCCAGCAGTCATCCGACAGGGGGGGTGAACACTGAAGCTTTCTTT	CASSHPTGGVNTEAFF
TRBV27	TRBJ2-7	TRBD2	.	TGTGCCAGCAGTTATGGGGGGGGTAGATACGAGCAGTACTTC	CASSYGGGRYEQYF
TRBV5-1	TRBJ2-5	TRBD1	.	TGCGCCAGCAGCTTGGAGGGACAGGGGGCTAAGACCCAGTACTTC	CASSLEGQGAKTQYF
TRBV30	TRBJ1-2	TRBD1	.	TGTGCCTGGAGTCCGGGACAGGGAAACTATGGCTACACCTTC	CAWSPGQGNYGYTF
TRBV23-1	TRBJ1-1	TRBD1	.	TGCGCCAGCAGTCAACCGGGACAGGGTTGTCCCGTCACTGAAGCTTTCTTT	CASSQPGQGCPVTEAFF
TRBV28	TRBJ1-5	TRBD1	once	TGTGCCAGCAGTGTGCCTGGACAGGGTCAGCCCCAGCATTTT	CASSVPGQGQPQHF
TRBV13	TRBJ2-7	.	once	TGTGCCAGCAGCTTTAGGCGGAGCCTTTCCTACGAGCAGTACTTC	CASSFRRSLSYEQYF
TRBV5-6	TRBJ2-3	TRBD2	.	TGTGCCAGCAGCCAACCCGGGACTAGCTTCACAGATACGCAGTATTTT	CASSQPGTSFTDTQYF